These T cell receptor beta chains were read from a single sample in a study of T cell responses to AZD1222 COVID-19 vaccine. Method: immunoSEQ multiplex PCR; TCRdb's copy keeps in-frame clones and lacks some. The sample includes some 120,000 clones, 80% to 90% of them seen just once. Source: peripheral blood, taken on day 0 of AZD1222 vaccination. The receptors derive from an adult in good health. CDR3s include the opening cysteine and the closing phenylalanine or tryptophan. Rows may omit the clone size; those that give it use once, few, many or a size class.

clone_size: once; j_call: TRBJ2-1; v_call: TRBV5-4; cdr3_aa: CASSLSGRFSNEQFF
clone_size: NA; j_call: TRBJ2-1; v_call: TRBV29-1; cdr3_aa: CTTSGEQFF
clone_size: NA; j_call: TRBJ1-1; v_call: TRBV4-1; cdr3_aa: CASSPGQKTEAFF
clone_size: NA; j_call: TRBJ1-5; v_call: TRBV5-6; cdr3_aa: CASSRTGTGAIQPQHF
clone_size: NA; j_call: TRBJ2-5; v_call: TRBV6-2/TRBV6-3; cdr3_aa: CASSSTGVQWETQYF
clone_size: NA; j_call: TRBJ2-2; v_call: TRBV10-3; cdr3_aa: CAISDTAGGRRAGELFF
clone_size: NA; j_call: TRBJ1-1; v_call: TRBV7-2; cdr3_aa: CASSLVAVQTGEAFF
clone_size: NA; j_call: TRBJ2-7; v_call: TRBV29-1; cdr3_aa: CSVEDPVDYEQYF
clone_size: NA; j_call: TRBJ2-3; v_call: TRBV10-2; cdr3_aa: CASRVAGVTDTQYF
clone_size: NA; j_call: TRBJ1-2; v_call: TRBV6-5; cdr3_aa: CASRTVEGGYTF
clone_size: NA; j_call: TRBJ1-1; v_call: TRBV11-2; cdr3_aa: CASSLDGQTAEAFF
clone_size: NA; j_call: TRBJ2-2; v_call: TRBV3-1/TRBV3-2; cdr3_aa: CASSPGGGGHTGELFF
clone_size: once; j_call: TRBJ1-6; v_call: TRBV25-1; cdr3_aa: CASSEWKGRRSPLHF
clone_size: NA; j_call: TRBJ1-2; v_call: TRBV5-6; cdr3_aa: CASETGSYGYTF
clone_size: NA; j_call: TRBJ1-4; v_call: TRBV29-1; cdr3_aa: CSGRGQGNEKLFF
clone_size: NA; j_call: TRBJ2-3; v_call: TRBV2; cdr3_aa: CATGSSESTDTQYF
clone_size: NA; j_call: TRBJ2-7; v_call: TRBV27; cdr3_aa: CATSYRGLSYEQYF
clone_size: NA; j_call: TRBJ1-5; v_call: TRBV2; cdr3_aa: CASSEYWNQPQHF
clone_size: NA; j_call: TRBJ2-5; v_call: TRBV5-1; cdr3_aa: CASSSDLGADRQKTQYF
clone_size: NA; j_call: TRBJ1-2; v_call: TRBV9; cdr3_aa: CASSPEMGLPVGGYTF
clone_size: NA; j_call: TRBJ2-1; v_call: TRBV19; cdr3_aa: CASSPGGLSSYNEQFF
clone_size: NA; j_call: TRBJ2-6; v_call: TRBV29-1; cdr3_aa: CSVASGTRANVLTF
clone_size: NA; j_call: TRBJ2-7; v_call: TRBV29-1; cdr3_aa: CSVAGTGNYEQYF
clone_size: NA; j_call: TRBJ2-7; v_call: TRBV19; cdr3_aa: CASSPSPRSYEQYF
clone_size: NA; j_call: TRBJ1-1; v_call: TRBV5-5; cdr3_aa: CASSRMTGNTEAFF
clone_size: once; j_call: TRBJ2-2; v_call: TRBV6-2/TRBV6-3; cdr3_aa: CASSRQGYNTGELFF
clone_size: NA; j_call: TRBJ1-5; v_call: TRBV3-1/TRBV3-2; cdr3_aa: CASSQAGGDQPQHF
clone_size: once; j_call: TRBJ2-1; v_call: TRBV19; cdr3_aa: CASSIGEDVSEQFF
clone_size: NA; j_call: TRBJ1-2; v_call: TRBV28; cdr3_aa: CASSSLLYRAQGSNYGYTF
clone_size: NA; j_call: TRBJ2-1; v_call: TRBV3-1/TRBV3-2; cdr3_aa: CASSRNNEQFF
clone_size: NA; j_call: TRBJ1-1; v_call: TRBV28; cdr3_aa: CASGLRTGYTEAFF
clone_size: NA; j_call: TRBJ2-7; v_call: TRBV29-1; cdr3_aa: CSVVLTSGGYYEQYF
clone_size: NA; j_call: TRBJ2-2; v_call: TRBV2; cdr3_aa: CASNWEWNQGGANTGELFF
clone_size: NA; j_call: TRBJ1-1; v_call: TRBV5-4; cdr3_aa: CASSPGQGHTEAFF
clone_size: NA; j_call: TRBJ1-5; v_call: TRBV19; cdr3_aa: CASRGGPQPQHF
clone_size: NA; j_call: TRBJ2-3; v_call: TRBV13; cdr3_aa: CASSTRQGAFGGESSTDTQYF